This T cell receptor (beta chain) was identified in a study of blood T cell repertoires in COVID-19. Sequencing used immunoSEQ multiplex PCR; TCRdb keeps in-frame clones, though not all of them. The table lists about 160,000 clones, 80% to 95% of them singletons. V lost 2 bases to trimming and J lost 8 bases; unmatched junction nucleotides: 7. The CDR3 has 14 amino acids. Germline V CDR1 and CDR2: MNHEY, SVGEGT. Enrollment of patients from Seattle took place during active infection, with longitudinal follow-up. The chain couples TRBV6-2 or TRBV6-3 to TRBJ1-2, with 8 nucleotides matching TRBD1. The origin of this receptor is a man aged 25-40 years with COVID-19, enrolled during active disease. Sequences were obtained from peripheral blood. The CDR3 DNA reads as TGTGCCAGCAGTTACGGCAGGGGGCTTGACGGCTACACCTTC. Protein sequence: CASSYGRGLDGYTF.